These T cell receptor beta chains were read from a single sample in a study of tumor and adjacent non-tumor tissue in lung cancer. MiXCR was run by TCRdb on the multiplex PCR reads, yielding one entry per CDR3 protein. The repertoire consists of around 200,000 distinct CDR3 sequences, with about two thirds occurring once and the leading ten covering 20% to 25%. The sequencing sample was made of lung tumor tissue. These receptors were obtained from a man aged 55 to 70 with non-small cell lung cancer. CDR3s include the opening cysteine and the closing phenylalanine or tryptophan. A D gene is named only where the DNA matches it firmly. Where a row states a size, it is once, few, many or the class of an expanded clone; other rows omit it.

clone_size | j_call | v_call | d_call | cdr3_nt | cdr3_aa
- | TRBJ2-3 | TRBV20-1 | TRBD2 | TGCAGTGCTAGAGAGGGACTAATTCGGTACATAGATACGCAGTATTTT | CSAREGLIRYIDTQYF
- | TRBJ1-5 | TRBV12-3/TRBV12-4 | - | TGTGCCAGGAGCCGAGGACAGAATAGCAATCAGCCCCAGCATTTT | CARSRGQNSNQPQHF
- | TRBJ2-5 | TRBV5-4 | - | TGTGCCAGTAGGGTTGACCTGTACCAAGGAACCCAGTACTTC | CASRVDLYQGTQYF
- | TRBJ2-5 | TRBV21-1 | - | TGTGCCAGCAGCGGCGCCTTGAGAGAGACCCAGTACTTC | CASSGALRETQYF
- | TRBJ2-5 | TRBV20-1 | TRBD2 | TGCAGTGCTTCGAGGACTAGCCAAGAGACCCAGTACTTC | CSASRTSQETQYF
- | TRBJ2-1 | TRBV28 | TRBD1 | TGTGCAAGCAGTACCACAGGGGGCGAGCAGTTCTTC | CASSTTGGEQFF
- | TRBJ2-3 | TRBV14 | - | TGTGCCAGCAACCATAAACAGGAAACAGATACGCAGTATTTT | CASNHKQETDTQYF
- | TRBJ1-4 | TRBV4-3 | - | TGTGCCAGCAACCAAGGAGGCAGGAGCGGGGAAAAAGTGTTTTTT | CASNQGGRSGEKVFF
- | TRBJ1-1 | TRBV20-1 | - | TGCAGTGCCAACAACAGGGAGATCGCTTTCTTT | CSANNREIAFF
- | TRBJ2-3 | TRBV7-8 | - | TGTGCCAGCAGCTTAGTCGGCGGGGTGACAGATACGCAGTATTTT | CASSLVGGVTDTQYF
- | TRBJ1-1 | TRBV7-8 | - | TGTGCCAGCAGCGAAGGAGGGAGGGGAGCTTTCTTT | CASSEGGRGAFF
- | TRBJ2-3 | TRBV10-2 | TRBD2 | TGCACCAGCAGAGACCCTAGCGGGGGAAGGGCAGATACGCAGTATTTC | CTSRDPSGGRADTQYF
- | TRBJ2-7 | TRBV20-1 | - | TGCAGTGCTAGTGCGGTCATCTACGAGCGGTGCTTC | CSASAVIYERCF
few | TRBJ1-3 | TRBV5-6 | - | TGTGCCAGCAGCTTTGATTCTGGAAACACCATATATTTT | CASSFDSGNTIYF
few | TRBJ2-1 | TRBV11-2 | TRBD2 | TGTGCCAGCAGCTTAGGACTAGCGTTTGAGCAGTTCTTC | CASSLGLAFEQFF
many | TRBJ2-1 | TRBV6-5 | - | TGTGCCAGCCCCAAAATTGAGCAGTTCTTC | CASPKIEQFF
- | TRBJ2-2 | TRBV11-2 | - | TGTGCCAGTAGCTTAACACGTTTGAACACCGGGGAGCTATTTTTT | CASSLTRLNTGELFF
- | TRBJ2-7 | TRBV4-3 | - | TGCGCCATCAGCCAGGGAACCTACGAGCAGTACTTC | CAISQGTYEQYF
- | TRBJ1-1 | TRBV29-1 | - | TGCAGCGTGCGACCGGGGGCCGCTGAAGCTTTCTTT | CSVRPGAAEAFF
- | TRBJ1-2 | TRBV5-1 | - | TGCGCCAGCAGCACCGATCCGGGGATCTATGGCTACACCTTC | CASSTDPGIYGYTF
few | TRBJ1-1 | TRBV5-5 | - | TGTGCCAGCAGCTTGGAGACTGAAGCTTTCTTT | CASSLETEAFF
- | TRBJ2-3 | TRBV11-2 | TRBD2 | TGTGCCAGCAGCTATTTCCTAGCGGTGGTAGACACGCAGTATTTT | CASSYFLAVVDTQYF
few | TRBJ1-1 | TRBV20-1 | TRBD1 | TGCAGTGCTGCCGGGACAGGGGGCGCAGGGCCAATGAACACTGAAGCTTTCTTT | CSAAGTGGAGPMNTEAFF
- | TRBJ2-5 | TRBV11-2 | TRBD2 | TGTGCCAACAGCTCGGGACTAGCGGGGGGGCCTGGGGAGGCCCAGTACTTC | CANSSGLAGGPGEAQYF
- | TRBJ1-1 | TRBV20-1 | - | TGCAGTGCTAGTGCGACCGATAACATTGAAGCTTTCTTT | CSASATDNIEAFF
- | TRBJ2-1 | TRBV5-4 | TRBD2 | TGTGCCAGCAGCTTGAATCTAGCGGGAGTGGATGAGCAGTTCTTC | CASSLNLAGVDEQFF
- | TRBJ2-5 | TRBV11-2 | TRBD2 | TGTGTCAGCAGCTTTACCCAGGGACTAGCATTAGAGACCCAGTACTTC | CVSSFTQGLALETQYF
many | TRBJ2-7 | TRBV20-1 | - | TGCAGTGCTCCCCGAGGAGGACGGGAGCAGTACTTC | CSAPRGGREQYF
- | TRBJ2-1 | TRBV20-1 | - | TGCAGTGCTCTTCGCGGCCCAGGGGGGGTAGGGAATGAGCAGTTCTTC | CSALRGPGGVGNEQFF
- | TRBJ2-5 | TRBV11-3 | - | TGTGCCAGCAGCTTAGGGAGACTACAAGAGGCCCAGTACTTC | CASSLGRLQEAQYF
few | TRBJ2-7 | TRBV12-5 | - | TGTGCTAGTGGTAGCCAACAGGGTCCCGAGCAGTACTTC | CASGSQQGPEQYF
few | TRBJ1-2 | TRBV4-1 | - | TGCGCCAGTAGCCAAGAAGCAGGGGATCCCCTAGGCGGCTACACCTTC | CASSQEAGDPLGGYTF
- | TRBJ2-6 | TRBV20-1 | TRBD1 | TGCAGTGCTATGACGGGGACAGGGCGGTGGTCTGGGGCCAACGTCCTGACTTTC | CSAMTGTGRWSGANVLTF
- | TRBJ1-1 | TRBV10-2 | TRBD1 | TGCGCCAGCAGCCGGGACAGGACTTCTGAAGCTTTCTTT | CASSRDRTSEAFF
many | TRBJ1-4 | TRBV5-4 | TRBD1 | TGTGCCAGCAGCAAAAAGACAGGGGATTATGAAAAACTGTTTTTT | CASSKKTGDYEKLFF
once | TRBJ1-6 | TRBV4-2 | - | TGTGTCAGCAGCCAAGAAAACCTCTCGGGAAATTCACCCCTCCACTTT | CVSSQENLSGNSPLHF
many | TRBJ2-1 | TRBV29-1 | - | TGCAGCGTGCAATGGGGGAGAAATGAGCAGTTCTTC | CSVQWGRNEQFF
many | TRBJ2-1 | TRBV20-1 | TRBD1 | TGCAGTGCTGTCCTGACAGGGGTGGGTGAGCAGTTCTTC | CSAVLTGVGEQFF
- | TRBJ2-6 | TRBV20-1 | - | TGCATTGCTAGGCGGGGTGGCTCTGGGGCCAACGTCCTGACTTTC | CIARRGGSGANVLTF
- | TRBJ2-7 | TRBV29-1 | TRBD1 | TGCAGCGTTCGCCGGACAGGGTACGAGCAGTACTTC | CSVRRTGYEQYF
- | TRBJ2-3 | TRBV28 | - | TGTGCCAAGGAGCCCCATTTCTCAGATACGCAGTATTTT | CAKEPHFSDTQYF
- | TRBJ2-7 | TRBV6-5 | TRBD1 | TGTGTCAGCAGCCTCGACAGGGCGACAACCTACGAGCAGTACTTC | CVSSLDRATTYEQYF
- | TRBJ2-3 | TRBV10-2 | TRBD1 | TGCGCCAGCACTGAAGGGGGACAGGGGGCTCCGCAGTATTTT | CASTEGGQGAPQYF
- | TRBJ2-7 | TRBV11-1 | TRBD1 | TGTGCCAGCAGCTTTCGGGACAGGAACTTCTACGAGCAGTACTTC | CASSFRDRNFYEQYF
- | TRBJ2-2 | TRBV29-1 | TRBD1 | TGCAGCGTAGAGGGACAGGGTAACACCGTGGAGCTGTTTTTT | CSVEGQGNTVELFF
- | TRBJ1-4 | TRBV5-6 | - | TGTGCCAGCAGCCCAGGTATGGGACAAAAACTGTTTTTT | CASSPGMGQKLFF
- | TRBJ2-5 | TRBV12-3/TRBV12-4 | - | TGTGCCAGGAGTCCCACAGGGTCTGATGAGACCCAGTACTTC | CARSPTGSDETQYF
- | TRBJ2-5 | TRBV12-3/TRBV12-4 | TRBD1 | TGTGCCAGCAGCAAGGACAGGGGGTTGGAGACCCAGTACTTC | CASSKDRGLETQYF
many | TRBJ2-1 | TRBV6-2/TRBV6-3 | TRBD1 | TGTGCCAGCAGTTACCTAACTTGGGGGACAGGGAGCTCCTACAATGAGCAGTTCTTC | CASSYLTWGTGSSYNEQFF
- | TRBJ2-1 | TRBV28 | TRBD2 | TGTGCCAGCACCACCCGAGGTAGCGGGAACAATGAGCAGTTCTTC | CASTTRGSGNNEQFF
- | TRBJ1-2 | TRBV12-3/TRBV12-4 | - | TGTGCCAGCAGCCGGTATGAGACAGGAGGAAATGGCTACACCTTC | CASSRYETGGNGYTF
- | TRBJ2-7 | TRBV6-5 | - | TGTACCTGCAACCAGGGTTACGAGCAGTACTTC | CTCNQGYEQYF
few | TRBJ2-7 | TRBV7-2 | - | TGTGCCAGCAGCTTATCTAGCGTGTACTCCTACGAGCAGTACTTC | CASSLSSVYSYEQYF